Reported below is one TCR beta chain. The read comes to an end 3 residues before the CDR3 does, leaving the germline J gene to fill in the end. The data are from a study of T cells in women clearing cervical HPV infection. TCRdb keeps only in-frame clones here, not all; method: immunoSEQ multiplex PCR. The data show 15,000 to 20,000 clones, and the top ten clones hold about 10%. This CDR3 has 12 amino acids. Looked up from germline, CDR1 is SGHRS and CDR2 is YFSETQ. Unmatched junction bases numbered 3, after V lost 4 bases and J lost 8 bases. The chain joins TRBV5-1 to TRBJ2-1, with 7 positions matching TRBD2. The sequenced sample was blood buffy coat. The origin of this receptor is a woman between 18 and 70 years old with a cervical HPV16 infection that either progressed to CIN3+ or cleared (not recorded which). The CDR3 is CASSLGGDEQFF. The CDR3 bases that were read are TGCGCCAGCAGCCTGGGGGGGGATGAG.